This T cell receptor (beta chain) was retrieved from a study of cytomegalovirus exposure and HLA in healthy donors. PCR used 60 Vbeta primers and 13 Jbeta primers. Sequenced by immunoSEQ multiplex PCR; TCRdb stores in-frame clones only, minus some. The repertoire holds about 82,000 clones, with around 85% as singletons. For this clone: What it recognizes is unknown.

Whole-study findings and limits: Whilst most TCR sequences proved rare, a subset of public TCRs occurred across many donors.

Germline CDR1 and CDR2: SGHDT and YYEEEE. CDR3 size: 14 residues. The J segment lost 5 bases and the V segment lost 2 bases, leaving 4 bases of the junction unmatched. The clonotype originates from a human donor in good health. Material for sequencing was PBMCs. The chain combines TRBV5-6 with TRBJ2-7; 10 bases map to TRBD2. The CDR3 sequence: CASSFSGGSDEQYF. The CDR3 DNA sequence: TGTGCCAGCAGCTTTAGCGGGGGGTCTGACGAGCAGTACTTC.